These T cell receptor beta chains were read from a single sample in a study of T cell repertoires and HLA-DP antigens. Repertoires were generated with immunoSEQ multiplex PCR, while TCRdb's copy carries only in-frame clones and drops some. The table shows fewer than 75,000 clones, with roughly 78% occurring only once. For these TCRs, the target antigens are not known. Sequenced input: CD4+ T cells from PBMCs. These TCRs come from a man aged 55 to 70 in good health and CMV-seronegative. Both conserved end residues are part of each CDR3. Each record gives: D gene, V gene, J gene, clone size, CDR3 protein, CDR3 DNA. D genes are given only for firm matches. Rows give clone size only sometimes, using once, few, many, or a class for an expanded clone.

TRBD1	TRBV6-6	TRBJ2-4	-	CASTPGQGRYIQYF	TGTGCCAGCACCCCCGGACAGGGAAGATACATTCAGTACTTC
-	TRBV7-3	TRBJ2-5	-	CASRSGTKNQETQYF	TGTGCCAGCAGAAGCGGCACTAAAAACCAAGAGACCCAGTACTTC
-	TRBV14	TRBJ2-6	-	CASSHRSGANVLTF	TGTGCCAGCAGTCACAGATCTGGGGCCAACGTCCTGACTTTC
-	TRBV29-1	TRBJ2-3	-	CSVAGGADTQYF	TGCAGCGTAGCGGGTGGCGCAGATACGCAGTATTTT
-	TRBV7-2	TRBJ2-1	-	CASTPTRSATNEQFF	TGTGCCAGCACCCCAACGAGGTCCGCGACCAATGAGCAGTTCTTC
TRBD2	TRBV2	TRBJ2-3	-	CASRPSGGRPDTQYF	TGTGCCAGCAGGCCTAGCGGGGGTCGTCCAGATACGCAGTATTTT
-	TRBV12-5	TRBJ1-5	-	CASAWGEGSNQPQHF	TGTGCTAGTGCCTGGGGAGAAGGTAGCAATCAGCCCCAGCATTTT
-	TRBV2	TRBJ2-5	-	CASCASSGETQYF	TGTGCCAGCTGCGCTAGCTCAGGGGAGACCCAGTACTTC
-	TRBV27	TRBJ2-2	-	CASSPTRRVPREGELFF	TGTGCCAGCAGTCCCACCCGGCGGGTCCCTCGTGAAGGGGAGCTGTTTTTT
-	TRBV5-5	TRBJ1-3	-	CASSREGVRSGNTIYF	TGTGCCAGCAGCAGGGAAGGGGTCCGCTCTGGAAACACCATATATTTT
-	TRBV19	TRBJ1-6	-	CASSIDLGTNSPLHF	TGTGCCAGTAGTATTGACCTGGGGACTAATTCACCCCTCCACTTT
-	TRBV5-1	TRBJ2-5	-	CASSNGPSQETQYF	TGCGCCAGCAGCAACGGGCCCTCCCAAGAGACCCAGTACTTC
-	TRBV2	TRBJ1-1	-	CASSLQGNTEAFF	TGTGCCAGCAGTTTGCAGGGGAACACTGAAGCTTTCTTT
TRBD1	TRBV2	TRBJ1-2	many	CASREIRTGFGYTF	TGTGCCAGCAGGGAGATCAGGACAGGGTTCGGCTACACCTTC
-	TRBV7-2	TRBJ2-3	once	CASSLVWASTDTQYF	TGTGCCAGCAGCTTAGTTTGGGCTAGCACAGATACGCAGTATTTT
TRBD2	TRBV29-1	TRBJ2-5	-	CSVPLAGGLETQYF	TGCAGCGTCCCACTAGCGGGGGGGCTTGAGACCCAGTACTTC
-	TRBV2	TRBJ2-2	once	CASSLDSANTGELFF	TGTGCCAGCAGCCTCGACAGTGCGAACACCGGGGAGCTGTTTTTT
-	TRBV18	TRBJ2-2	once	CASSPQGESGELFF	TGTGCCAGCTCACCACAGGGGGAATCCGGGGAGCTGTTTTTT
TRBD1	TRBV7-8	TRBJ1-5	-	CASSPRTGYSNQPQHF	TGTGCCAGCAGCCCGAGGACAGGGTATAGCAATCAGCCCCAGCATTTT
-	TRBV14	TRBJ1-6	-	CASSQVNSPLHF	TGTGCCAGCAGCCAGGTGAATTCACCCCTCCACTTT
-	TRBV19	TRBJ1-5	few	CASKWGGQDQPQHF	TGTGCCAGTAAGTGGGGGGGGCAGGATCAGCCCCAGCATTTT
-	TRBV7-9	TRBJ1-4	-	CASSSQSWGEKLFF	TGTGCCAGCAGCTCCCAGTCGTGGGGGGAAAAACTGTTTTTT
-	TRBV5-1	TRBJ2-1	-	CASSLRQGLMDEQFF	TGCGCCAGCAGCTTGAGGCAGGGGCTTATGGATGAGCAGTTCTTC
-	TRBV30	TRBJ1-1	once	CAWSVGFMNTEAFF	TGTGCCTGGAGTGTTGGCTTCATGAACACTGAAGCTTTCTTT
-	TRBV28	TRBJ2-7	-	CASSLLAKEQYF	TGTGCCAGCAGTTTATTGGCTAAAGAGCAGTACTTC
-	TRBV7-7	TRBJ2-1	-	CASSLEPRSEQFF	TGTGCCAGCAGCTTAGAACCAAGAAGTGAGCAGTTCTTC
TRBD1	TRBV30	TRBJ1-5	few	CAWSRAGGRWWDQPQHF	TGTGCCTGGAGTCGGGCAGGGGGTCGATGGTGGGATCAGCCCCAGCATTTT
-	TRBV5-1	TRBJ1-5	few	CASSTDGHSNQPQHF	TGCGCCAGCAGCACGGACGGACATAGCAATCAGCCCCAGCATTTT
-	TRBV27	TRBJ2-2	-	CASSARGGDTGELFF	TGTGCCAGCAGTGCCAGGGGAGGCGACACCGGGGAGCTGTTTTTT
-	TRBV2	TRBJ2-1	-	CASRLASSYNEQFF	TGTGCCAGCAGGCTAGCAAGCTCCTACAATGAGCAGTTCTTC
-	TRBV27	TRBJ2-3	-	CASSRGRTRQGTQYF	TGTGCCAGCAGCCGGGGCCGGACACGCCAAGGCACGCAGTATTTT
-	TRBV5-5	TRBJ1-2	-	CASSLNSGVGYTF	TGTGCCAGCAGCTTGAATTCTGGGGTTGGCTACACCTTC
-	TRBV9	TRBJ1-1	-	CASSPREINTEAFF	TGTGCCAGCAGCCCGCGGGAGATCAACACTGAAGCTTTCTTT
-	TRBV7-3	TRBJ2-1	-	CASSSPGAYNEQFF	TGTGCCAGCAGCTCCCCTGGGGCCTACAATGAGCAGTTCTTC
-	TRBV6-6	TRBJ1-2	-	CASTLGSATLVGYTF	TGTGCCAGCACCTTGGGGTCTGCAACACTAGTTGGCTACACCTTC
TRBD1	TRBV10-3	TRBJ1-2	once	CAIRGQGRDGYTF	TGTGCCATCAGGGGACAGGGGCGGGACGGCTACACCTTC
-	TRBV19	TRBJ1-4	-	CASKALGAEKLFF	TGTGCCAGTAAAGCCCTAGGGGCCGAAAAACTGTTTTTT
-	TRBV5-4	TRBJ2-2	-	CASSLAAIAPTGELFF	TGTGCCAGCAGCTTGGCCGCGATAGCGCCCACCGGGGAGCTGTTTTTT
-	TRBV5-4	TRBJ2-3	-	CASSQGTSDTQYF	TGTGCCAGCAGCCAAGGGACATCAGATACGCAGTATTTT
TRBD2	TRBV7-9	TRBJ2-2	-	CASSPQPSGGPGELFF	TGTGCCAGCAGCCCACAACCTAGCGGGGGCCCCGGGGAGCTGTTTTTT
TRBD1	TRBV7-2	TRBJ1-2	-	CASSKTGGDNYGYTF	TGTGCCAGCAGCAAAACAGGGGGCGATAACTATGGCTACACCTTC
TRBD2	TRBV7-2	TRBJ2-1	-	CASSKSGANNEQFF	TGTGCCAGCAGCAAAAGCGGGGCAAACAATGAGCAGTTCTTC
TRBD1	TRBV7-9	TRBJ2-7	-	CASSPDRGREQYF	TGTGCCAGCAGTCCGGACAGGGGTAGGGAGCAGTACTTC
TRBD1	TRBV11-2	TRBJ1-4	few	CASSSDREKLFF	TGTGCCAGCAGCTCGGACAGGGAAAAACTGTTTTTT